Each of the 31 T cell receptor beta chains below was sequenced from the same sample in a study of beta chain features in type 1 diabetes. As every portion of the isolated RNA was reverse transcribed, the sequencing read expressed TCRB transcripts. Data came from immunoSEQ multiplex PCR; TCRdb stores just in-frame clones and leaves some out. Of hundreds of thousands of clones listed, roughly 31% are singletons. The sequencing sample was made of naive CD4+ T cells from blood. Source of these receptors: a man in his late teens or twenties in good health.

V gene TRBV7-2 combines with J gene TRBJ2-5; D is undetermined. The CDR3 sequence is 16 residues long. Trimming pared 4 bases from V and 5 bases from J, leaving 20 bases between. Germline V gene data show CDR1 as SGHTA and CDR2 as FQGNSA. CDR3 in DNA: TGTGCCAGCAGCTCGTCCTGGCGCGCTAAAAGCGAGACCCAGTACTTC. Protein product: CASSSSWRAKSETQYF.

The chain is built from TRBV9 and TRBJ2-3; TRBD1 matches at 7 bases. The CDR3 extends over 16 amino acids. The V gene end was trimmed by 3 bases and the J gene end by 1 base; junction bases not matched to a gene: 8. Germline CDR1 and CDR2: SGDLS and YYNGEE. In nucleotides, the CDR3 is TGTGCCAGCAGCGCCTATCGACAGGGAGGCACAGATACGCAGTATTTT. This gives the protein CASSAYRQGGTDTQYF.

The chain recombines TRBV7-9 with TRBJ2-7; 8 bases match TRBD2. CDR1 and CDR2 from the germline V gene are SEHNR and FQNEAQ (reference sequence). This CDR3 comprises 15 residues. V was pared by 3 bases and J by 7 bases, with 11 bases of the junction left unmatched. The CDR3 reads CASSLDSGTAWEQYF. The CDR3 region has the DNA TGTGCCAGCAGCTTGGATAGCGGGACCGCTTGGGAGCAGTACTTC. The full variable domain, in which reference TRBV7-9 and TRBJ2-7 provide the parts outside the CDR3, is DTGVSQNPRHKITKRGQNVTFRCDPISEHNRLYWYRQTLGQGPEFLTYFQNEAQLEKSRLLSDRFSAERPKGSFSTLEIQRTEQGDSAMYLCASSLDSGTAWEQYFGPGTRLTVT.

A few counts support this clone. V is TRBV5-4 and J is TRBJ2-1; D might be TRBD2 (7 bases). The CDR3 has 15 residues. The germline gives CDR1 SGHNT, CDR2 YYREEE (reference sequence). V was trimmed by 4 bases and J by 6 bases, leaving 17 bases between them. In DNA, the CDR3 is TGTGCCAGCAGCCGAAAGTCGGGGGGCTCCAATGAGCAGTTCTTC. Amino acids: CASSRKSGGSNEQFF.

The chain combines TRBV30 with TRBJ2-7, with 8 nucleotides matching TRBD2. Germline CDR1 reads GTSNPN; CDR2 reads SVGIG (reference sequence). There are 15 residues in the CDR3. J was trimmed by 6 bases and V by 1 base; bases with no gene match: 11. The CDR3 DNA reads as TGTGCCTGGAGTGCCCTAGCGGGCCAGCTCGGCGAGCAGTACTTC. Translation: CAWSALAGQLGEQYF.

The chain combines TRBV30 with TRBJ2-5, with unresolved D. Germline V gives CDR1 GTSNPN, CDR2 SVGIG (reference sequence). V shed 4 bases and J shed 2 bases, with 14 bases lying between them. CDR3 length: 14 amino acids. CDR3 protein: CAWNWHARQETQYF. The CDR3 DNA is TGTGCCTGGAATTGGCACGCGCGACAAGAGACCCAGTACTTC.

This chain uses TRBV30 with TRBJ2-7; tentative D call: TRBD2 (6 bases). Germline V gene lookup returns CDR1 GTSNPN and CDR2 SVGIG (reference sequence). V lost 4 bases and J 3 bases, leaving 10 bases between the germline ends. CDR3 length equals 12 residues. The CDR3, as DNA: TGTGCCTGGAACCTGGGGGGCTACGAGCAGTACTTC. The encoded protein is CAWNLGGYEQYF.

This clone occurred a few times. CDR3 region: CASSLGMDTQYF. Written as DNA, the CDR3 is TGCGCCAGCAGCTTGGGTATGGATACGCAGTATTTT. V gene TRBV5-1 combines with J gene TRBJ2-3, with no clear D. CDR3 length: 12 residues. Germline V lookup: CDR1 SGHRS, CDR2 YFSETQ. V was trimmed by 0 bases and J by 6 bases, leaving 5 bases between them.

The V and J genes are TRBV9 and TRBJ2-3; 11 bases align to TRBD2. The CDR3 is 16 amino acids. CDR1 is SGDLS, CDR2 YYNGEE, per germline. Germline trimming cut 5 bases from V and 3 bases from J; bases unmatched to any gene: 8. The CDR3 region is CASSQDLAGGTDTQYF. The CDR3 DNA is TGTGCCAGCAGTCAGGACTTAGCGGGAGGGACAGATACGCAGTATTTT.

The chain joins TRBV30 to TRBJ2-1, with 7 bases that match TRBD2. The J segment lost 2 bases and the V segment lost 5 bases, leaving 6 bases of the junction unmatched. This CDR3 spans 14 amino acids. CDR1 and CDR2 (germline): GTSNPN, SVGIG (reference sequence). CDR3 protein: CAWAAGVAYNEQFF. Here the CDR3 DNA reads TGTGCCTGGGCCGCGGGAGTAGCCTACAATGAGCAGTTCTTC.

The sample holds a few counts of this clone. The CDR3 loop is CASSEWQGGETQYF. In DNA, the CDR3 is TGTGCCAGCAGTGAATGGCAGGGAGGGGAGACCCAGTACTTC. The chain recombines TRBV25-1 with TRBJ2-5, with TRBD2 matching over 7 bases. The CDR3 covers 14 residues. Germline trimming cut 1 base from V and 5 bases from J; bases unmatched to any gene: 4. The germline V gene encodes CDR1 MGHDK and CDR2 SYGVNS.

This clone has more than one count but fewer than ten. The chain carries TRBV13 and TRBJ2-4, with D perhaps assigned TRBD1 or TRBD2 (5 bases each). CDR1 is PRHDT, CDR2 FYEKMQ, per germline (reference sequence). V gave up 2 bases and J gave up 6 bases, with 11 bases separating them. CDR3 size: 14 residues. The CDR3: CASSLRQGANIQYF. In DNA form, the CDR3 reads TGTGCCAGCAGCTTACGGCAGGGAGCAAACATTCAGTACTTC.

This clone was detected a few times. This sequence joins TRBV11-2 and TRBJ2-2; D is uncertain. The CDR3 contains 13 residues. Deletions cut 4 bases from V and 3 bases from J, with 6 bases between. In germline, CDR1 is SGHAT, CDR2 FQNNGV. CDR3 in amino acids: CASSYWDTGELFF. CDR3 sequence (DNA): TGTGCCAGCAGCTACTGGGACACCGGGGAGCTGTTTTTT. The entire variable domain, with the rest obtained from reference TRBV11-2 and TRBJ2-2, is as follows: EAGVAQSPRYKIIEKRQSVAFWCNPISGHATLYWYQQILGQGPKLLIQFQNNGVVDDSQLPKDRFSAERLKGVDSTLKIQPAKLEDSAVYLCASSYWDTGELFFGEGSRLTVL.

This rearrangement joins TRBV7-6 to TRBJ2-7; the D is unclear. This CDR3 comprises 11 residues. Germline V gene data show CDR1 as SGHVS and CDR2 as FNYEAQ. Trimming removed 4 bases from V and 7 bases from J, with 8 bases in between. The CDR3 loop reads CASSSVGEQYF. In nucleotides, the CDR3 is TGTGCCAGCAGCTCTGTGGGTGAGCAGTACTTC.

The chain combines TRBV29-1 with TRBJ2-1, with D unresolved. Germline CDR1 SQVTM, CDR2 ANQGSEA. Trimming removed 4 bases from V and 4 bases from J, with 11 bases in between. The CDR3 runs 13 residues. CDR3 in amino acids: CSVAASAYNEQFF. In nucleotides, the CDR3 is TGCAGCGTTGCCGCTAGTGCTTACAATGAGCAGTTCTTC.

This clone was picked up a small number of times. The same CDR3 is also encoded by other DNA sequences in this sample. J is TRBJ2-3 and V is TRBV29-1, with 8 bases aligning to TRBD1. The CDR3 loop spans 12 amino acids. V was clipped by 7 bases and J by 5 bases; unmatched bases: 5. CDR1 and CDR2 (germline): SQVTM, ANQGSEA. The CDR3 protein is CSADRGGDTQYF. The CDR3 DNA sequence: TGCAGCGCCGACAGGGGTGGAGATACGCAGTATTTT.

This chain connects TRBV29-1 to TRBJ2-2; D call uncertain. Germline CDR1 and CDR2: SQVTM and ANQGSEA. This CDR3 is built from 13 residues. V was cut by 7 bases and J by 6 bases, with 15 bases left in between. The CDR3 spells CSGQFPFSGELFF. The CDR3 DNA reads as TGCAGCGGTCAGTTTCCCTTCTCCGGGGAGCTGTTTTTT.

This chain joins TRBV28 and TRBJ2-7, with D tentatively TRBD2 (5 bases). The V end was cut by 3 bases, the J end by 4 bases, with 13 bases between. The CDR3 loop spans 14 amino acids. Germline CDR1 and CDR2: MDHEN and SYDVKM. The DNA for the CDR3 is TGTGCCAGCAGTTTTTGGCGGGTGGAATACGAGCAGTACTTC. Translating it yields CASSFWRVEYEQYF.

The CDR3 coding sequence is TGTGCCATCAGTGGCTCCGGACACATGAACACTGAAGCTTTCTTT. Amino acids: CAISGSGHMNTEAFF. The rearrangement uses TRBV10-3 and TRBJ1-1; D perhaps matches TRBD1 (5 bases). Germline assignment: CDR1 ENHRY and CDR2 SYGVKD. The CDR3 consists of 15 residues. V lost 4 bases and J 0 bases, leaving 12 bases between the germline ends.

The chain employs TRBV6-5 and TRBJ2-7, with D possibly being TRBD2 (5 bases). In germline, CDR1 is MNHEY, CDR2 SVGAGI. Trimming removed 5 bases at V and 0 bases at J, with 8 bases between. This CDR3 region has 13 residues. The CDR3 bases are TGTGCCAGCAGTCGACTATTCTCCTACGAGCAGTACTTC. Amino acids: CASSRLFSYEQYF.

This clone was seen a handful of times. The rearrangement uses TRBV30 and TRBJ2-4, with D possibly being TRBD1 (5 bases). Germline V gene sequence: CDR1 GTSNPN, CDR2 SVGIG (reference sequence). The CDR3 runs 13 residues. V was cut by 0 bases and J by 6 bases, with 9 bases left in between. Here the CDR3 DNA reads TGTGCCTGGAGTGTTGGGGCATTAAACATTCAGTACTTC. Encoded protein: CAWSVGALNIQYF. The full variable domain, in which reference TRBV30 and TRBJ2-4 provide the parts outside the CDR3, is SQTIHQWPATLVQPVGSPLSLECTVEGTSNPNLYWYRQAAGRGLQLLFYSVGIGQISSEVPQNLSASRPQDRQFILSSKKLLLSDSGFYLCAWSVGALNIQYFGAGTRLSVL.

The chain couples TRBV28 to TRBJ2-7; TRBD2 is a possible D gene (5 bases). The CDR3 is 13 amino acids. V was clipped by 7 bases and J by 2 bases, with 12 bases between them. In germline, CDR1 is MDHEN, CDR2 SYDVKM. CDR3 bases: TGTGCCAGCACCCTCCGGGGAACCTACGAGCAGTACTTC. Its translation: CASTLRGTYEQYF.

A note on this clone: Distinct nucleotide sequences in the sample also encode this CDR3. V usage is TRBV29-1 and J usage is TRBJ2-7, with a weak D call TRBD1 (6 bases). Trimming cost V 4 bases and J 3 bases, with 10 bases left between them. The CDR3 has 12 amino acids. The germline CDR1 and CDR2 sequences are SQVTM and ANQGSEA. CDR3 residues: CSVAQGSYEQYF. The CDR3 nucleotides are TGCAGCGTTGCCCAGGGGAGCTACGAGCAGTACTTC.

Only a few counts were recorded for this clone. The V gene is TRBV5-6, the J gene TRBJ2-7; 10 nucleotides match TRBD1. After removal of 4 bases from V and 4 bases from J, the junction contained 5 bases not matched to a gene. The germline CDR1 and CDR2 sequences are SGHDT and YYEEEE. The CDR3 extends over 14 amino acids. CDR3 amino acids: CASSPDRGKYEQYF. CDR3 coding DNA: TGTGCCAGCAGCCCGGACAGGGGGAAATACGAGCAGTACTTC.

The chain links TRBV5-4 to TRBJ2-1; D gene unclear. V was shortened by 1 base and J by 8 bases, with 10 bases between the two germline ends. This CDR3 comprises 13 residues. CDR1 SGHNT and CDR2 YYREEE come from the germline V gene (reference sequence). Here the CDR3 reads CASSLNRGDEQFF. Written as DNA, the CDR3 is TGTGCCAGCAGCTTGAATCGAGGTGATGAGCAGTTCTTC.

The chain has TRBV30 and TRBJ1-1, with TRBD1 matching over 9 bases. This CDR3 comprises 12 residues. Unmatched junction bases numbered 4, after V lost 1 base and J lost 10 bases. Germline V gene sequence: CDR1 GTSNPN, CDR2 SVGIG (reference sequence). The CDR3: CAWSDRGLTAFF. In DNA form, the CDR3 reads TGTGCCTGGAGTGACAGGGGGCTGACAGCTTTCTTT.

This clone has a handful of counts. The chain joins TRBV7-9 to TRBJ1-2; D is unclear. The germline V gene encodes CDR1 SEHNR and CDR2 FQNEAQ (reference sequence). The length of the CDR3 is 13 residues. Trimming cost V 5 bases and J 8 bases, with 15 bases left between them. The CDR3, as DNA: TGTGCCAGCAGCATACACGGGCTTCAGGGCTACACCTTC. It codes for CASSIHGLQGYTF.

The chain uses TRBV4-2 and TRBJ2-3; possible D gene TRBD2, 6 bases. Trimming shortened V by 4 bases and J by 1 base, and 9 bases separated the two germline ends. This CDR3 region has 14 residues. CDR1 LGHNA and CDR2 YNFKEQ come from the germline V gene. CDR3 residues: CASSPVAGTDTQYF. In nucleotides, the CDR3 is TGTGCCAGCAGCCCTGTAGCGGGCACAGATACGCAGTATTTT.

The CDR3, as DNA: TGTGCCAGCAGGTCTAGCGAGAACACAGATACGCAGTATTTT. It specifies CASRSSENTDTQYF. This chain joins TRBV6-6 and TRBJ2-3, with D perhaps TRBD2 (6 bases). The germline V gene has CDR1 MNHNY and CDR2 SVGAGI (reference sequence). The CDR3 consists of 14 residues. Deletions cut 6 bases from V and 2 bases from J, with 12 bases between.

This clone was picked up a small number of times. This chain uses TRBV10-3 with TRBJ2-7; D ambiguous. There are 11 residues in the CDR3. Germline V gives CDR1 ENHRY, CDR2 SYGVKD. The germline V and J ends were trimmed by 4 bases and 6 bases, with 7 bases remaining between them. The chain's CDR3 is CAISAFSEQYF. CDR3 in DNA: TGTGCCATCAGTGCTTTTTCCGAGCAGTACTTC.

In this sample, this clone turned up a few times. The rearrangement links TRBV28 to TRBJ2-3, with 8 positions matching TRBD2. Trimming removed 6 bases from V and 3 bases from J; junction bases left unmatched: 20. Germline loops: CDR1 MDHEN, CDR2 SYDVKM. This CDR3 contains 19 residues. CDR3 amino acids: CASSHFGAGGTLGTDTQYF. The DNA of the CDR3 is TGTGCCAGCAGCCACTTCGGGGCGGGAGGCACCCTTGGGACAGATACGCAGTATTTT.